Following are 23 T cell receptor beta chains from one sample sequenced in a study of T cells expressing NK-cell markers. TCRdb reworked the 5' RACE reads into one entry per CDR3 protein, no DNA. The sample totals 130,000 to 150,000 distinct CDR3 sequences; its top ten clones hold 9.5% to 15%. The sample taken for sequencing was blood T cells: a sorted CD56 or NKG2C T cell subset, CD4+ or CD8+ T cells, or bulk PBMC T cells (not recorded which). The receptors stem from a man aged 18 to 29 in good health.

The chain is built from TRBV4-3 and TRBJ2-1; the D call of TRBD2 rests on TCRdb alone, since no DNA is present to check it. CDR1 LGHNA and CDR2 YSLEER come from the germline V gene. The CDR3 covers 15 residues. This CDR3 is CASSPREGIYNEQFF.

The V gene is TRBV27, the J gene TRBJ2-7. Germline loops: CDR1 MNHEY, CDR2 SMNVEV (reference sequence). The CDR3 length is 16 residues. This CDR3 is CASSLSRLAGVYEQYF.

The chain carries TRBV2 and TRBJ1-5. There are 15 residues in the CDR3. Germline assignment: CDR1 SNHLY and CDR2 FYNNEI. Here the CDR3 reads CASSETSNRDQPQHF.

V and J are TRBV7-9 and TRBJ2-2; TCRdb selects TRBD2, and the lack of DNA leaves this call unchecked. Germline V gene data show CDR1 as SEHNR and CDR2 as FQNEAQ (reference sequence). CDR3 length equals 16 residues. The CDR3 spells CASSPTSGRDTGELFF.

J is TRBJ2-1 and V is TRBV29-1. Germline V lookup: CDR1 SQVTM, CDR2 ANQGSEA. The length of the CDR3 is 17 residues. The CDR3 reads CSVEDRSDPSSYNEQFF.

The rearrangement joins TRBV4-3 to TRBJ2-1; TCRdb names TRBD1, which stays unverified in the absence of DNA. Germline V gene data show CDR1 as LGHNA and CDR2 as YSLEER. CDR3 length: 16 residues. The CDR3 sequence is CASSQDGTGGLNEQFF.

CDR3 amino acids: CASSSPGDTGELFF. V gene TRBV27 combines with J gene TRBJ2-2; TCRdb's D call of TRBD1 is untestable without DNA. In germline, CDR1 is MNHEY, CDR2 SMNVEV (reference sequence). There are 14 residues in the CDR3.

The genes are TRBV7-2 and TRBJ2-1; without DNA, the TCRdb call of TRBD1 cannot be checked. Germline V gene sequence: CDR1 SGHTA, CDR2 FQGNSA. This CDR3 is built from 16 residues. CDR3 residues: CASSLVGGASYNEQFF.

V usage is TRBV29-1 and J usage is TRBJ2-7; the TRBD2 assignment by TCRdb is unverifiable without DNA. The CDR3 loop spans 15 amino acids. Germline V lookup: CDR1 SQVTM, CDR2 ANQGSEA. The CDR3: CSVEGEGLSAYEQYF.

The chain couples TRBV12-3 or TRBV12-4 to TRBJ1-1. The CDR3 length is 14 residues. This CDR3 reads CASSFFGENTEAFF.

The chain employs TRBV14 and TRBJ2-3; the TCRdb D gene call, TRBD1, has no DNA to confirm it. The V gene's germline CDR1 is SGHDN and CDR2 FVKESK. The CDR3 totals 15 residues. The CDR3 region is CASSQVSGAPDTQYF.

This chain uses TRBV6-2 or TRBV6-3 with TRBJ2-1; TCRdb outputs TRBD1, but without DNA this stays unchecked. The CDR3 runs to 15 residues. Per the germline V gene, CDR1 is MNHEY and CDR2 is SVGEGT. CDR3: CASSWSTGAYNEQFF.

This chain uses TRBV12-3 or TRBV12-4 with TRBJ1-3; TCRdb's D call of TRBD1 is untestable without DNA. This CDR3 comprises 14 residues. CDR3 residues: CASDGQGGGNTIYF.

The chain employs TRBV20-1 and TRBJ2-1; the TRBD2 assignment by TCRdb is unverifiable without DNA. Germline CDR1 and CDR2: DFQATT and SNEGSKA (reference sequence). The CDR3 runs 16 residues. CDR3 residues: CSARVGLAGGDNEQFF.

The chain carries TRBV4-3 and TRBJ2-3; the TCRdb D gene call, TRBD2, has no DNA to confirm it. Germline assignment: CDR1 LGHNA and CDR2 YSLEER. The CDR3 has 17 amino acids. The CDR3 spells CASSQDVGSGVTDTQYF.

This sequence joins TRBV12-3 or TRBV12-4 and TRBJ1-1; with no DNA, the TCRdb D assignment of TRBD1 cannot be verified. The CDR3 is 13 amino acids. CDR3 protein: CASSTGGKTEAFF.

The chain is built from TRBV13 and TRBJ2-1; TCRdb calls TRBD1, which cannot be checked without DNA. Germline CDR1 reads PRHDT; CDR2 reads FYEKMQ (reference sequence). The CDR3 sequence is 11 residues long. CDR3 in amino acids: CASSTRRETFF.

This chain uses TRBV19 with TRBJ1-1; TCRdb reports TRBD1, a call that lacks DNA to check it against. The CDR3 is made up of 13 amino acids. Germline V gene data show CDR1 as LNHDA and CDR2 as SQIVND (reference sequence). The CDR3 sequence is CASSNRGLPEAFF.

This chain connects TRBV7-8 to TRBJ2-3; the TRBD2 assignment by TCRdb is unverifiable without DNA. Germline-derived CDR1 and CDR2 are SGHVS and FQNEAQ. The CDR3 is 17 residues long. CDR3 residues: CASSLASGRLVADTQYF.

The rearrangement links TRBV20-1 to TRBJ2-5; TCRdb picks TRBD1, but there is no DNA to check that call. This CDR3 spans 15 amino acids. The germline gives CDR1 DFQATT, CDR2 SNEGSKA (reference sequence). The CDR3 reads CSARNGIKYQETQYF.

The chain links TRBV29-1 to TRBJ2-1; TCRdb reports TRBD2, a call that lacks DNA to check it against. The CDR3 runs to 13 residues. Germline CDR1 and CDR2: SQVTM and ANQGSEA. CDR3: CSVLPSGYNEQFF.

The chain employs TRBV20-1 and TRBJ2-5; TCRdb's D call, TRBD2, is unchecked because there is no DNA. This CDR3 contains 17 residues. Germline V CDR1 and CDR2: DFQATT, SNEGSKA (reference sequence). CDR3 region: CSARDWVIAGGGETQYF.

The chain recombines TRBV5-5 with TRBJ2-5; the TCRdb D gene call, TRBD2, has no DNA to confirm it. Germline CDR1 reads SGHKS; CDR2 reads YYEKEE (reference sequence). The CDR3 has 17 amino acids. CDR3: CASSLVGGRMYQETQYF.